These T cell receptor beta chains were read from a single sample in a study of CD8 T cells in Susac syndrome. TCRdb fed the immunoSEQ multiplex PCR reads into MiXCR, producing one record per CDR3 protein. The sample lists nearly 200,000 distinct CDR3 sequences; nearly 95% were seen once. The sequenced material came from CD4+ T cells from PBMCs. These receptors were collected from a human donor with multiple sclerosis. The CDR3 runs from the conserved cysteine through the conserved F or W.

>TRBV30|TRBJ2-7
CAWSVLAGVQQYF
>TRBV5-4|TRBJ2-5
CASSKRGVEETQYF
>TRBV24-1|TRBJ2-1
CATSDSYSRVRDNEQFF
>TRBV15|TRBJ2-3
CATRGAGDTQYF
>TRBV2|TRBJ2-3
CASSGQGGTDTQYF
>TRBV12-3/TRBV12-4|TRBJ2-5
CASSLEGQETQYF
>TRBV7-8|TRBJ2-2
CASILTGLVAPGELFF
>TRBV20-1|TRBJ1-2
CSARDTGYRGYTF
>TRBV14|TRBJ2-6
CASSQLLISGANVLTF
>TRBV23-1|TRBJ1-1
CASSQSGGEKLNTEAFF
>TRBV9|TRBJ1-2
CASSRSTGPYGYTF
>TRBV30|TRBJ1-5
CAWSKGTGNQPQHF
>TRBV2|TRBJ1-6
CASRDVGSPLHF
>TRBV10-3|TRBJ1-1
CAIRGRVDTEAFF
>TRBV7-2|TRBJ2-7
CASSPRSSPISYEQYF
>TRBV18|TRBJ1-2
CASSPPNLLDRVSYTF
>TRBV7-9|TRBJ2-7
CASSLSPGPYEQYF
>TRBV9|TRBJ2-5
CASSVEHRGTQYF
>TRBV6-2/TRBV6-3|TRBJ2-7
CASSSLRWPYEQYF
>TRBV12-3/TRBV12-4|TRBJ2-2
CASSSRTPNTGELFF
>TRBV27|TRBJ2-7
CASRRTDSPSQYF
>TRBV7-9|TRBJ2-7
CASSTRVVSPYEQYF
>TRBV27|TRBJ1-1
CASSFGRGTNTEAFF
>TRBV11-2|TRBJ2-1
CASSLERQNNEQFF
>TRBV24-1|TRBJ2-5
CATSASGSETQYF
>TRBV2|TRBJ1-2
CASSEASEIGYGYTF
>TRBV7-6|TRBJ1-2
CASSLRGANYGYTF
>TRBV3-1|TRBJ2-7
CASSHGSGYRTPYEQYF
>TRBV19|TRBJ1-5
CASRTTGGNQPQHF
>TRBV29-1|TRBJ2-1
CSTRTARGGEQFF
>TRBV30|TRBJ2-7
CAWSGSSFYEQYF
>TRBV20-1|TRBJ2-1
CSARRQGSYNEQFF
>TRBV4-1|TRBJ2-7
CASYEQYF
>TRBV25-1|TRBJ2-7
CASSDKTGQGQYF
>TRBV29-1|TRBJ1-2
CSVGTGVIYGYTF
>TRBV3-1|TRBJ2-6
CASSRPGTGANVLTF
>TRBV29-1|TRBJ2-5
CSVDIDQETQYF
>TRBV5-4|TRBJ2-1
CASSALADEQFF
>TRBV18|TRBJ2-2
CASSGTGDGELFF
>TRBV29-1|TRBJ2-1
CSVLDRVREQFF